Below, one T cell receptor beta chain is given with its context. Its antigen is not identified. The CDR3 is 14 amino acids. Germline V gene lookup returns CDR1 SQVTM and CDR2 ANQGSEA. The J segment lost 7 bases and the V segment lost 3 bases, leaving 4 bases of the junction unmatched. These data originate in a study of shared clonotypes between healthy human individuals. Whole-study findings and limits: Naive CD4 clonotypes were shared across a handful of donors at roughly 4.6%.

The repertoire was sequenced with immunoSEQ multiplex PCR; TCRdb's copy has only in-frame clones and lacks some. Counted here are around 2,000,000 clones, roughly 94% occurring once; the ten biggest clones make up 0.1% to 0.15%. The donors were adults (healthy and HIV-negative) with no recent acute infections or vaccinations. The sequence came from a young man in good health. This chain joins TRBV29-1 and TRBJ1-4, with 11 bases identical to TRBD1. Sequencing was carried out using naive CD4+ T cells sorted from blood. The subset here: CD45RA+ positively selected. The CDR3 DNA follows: TGCAGCGTTGAGATGGGACAGGGGGGTGAAAAACTGTTTTTT. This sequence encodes CSVEMGQGGEKLFF. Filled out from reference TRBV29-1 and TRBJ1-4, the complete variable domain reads SAVISQKPSRDICQRGTSLTIQCQVDSQVTMMFWYRQQPGQSLTLIATANQGSEATYESGFVIDKFPISRPNLTFSTLTVSNMSPEDSSIYLCSVEMGQGGEKLFFGSGTQLSVL.